The T cell receptor beta chain under discussion was sequenced for a study of cytomegalovirus exposure and HLA in healthy donors. On the study more broadly: A previous analysis identified 90 million to 140 million unique TCR beta sequences derived from around 180 million T cells. Overall study results and limits: In an earlier analysis, in some 540 donors, most V segments appeared productive either ~87% or ~30% of the time.

This clone was recorded a few times. Its antigen is not identified. Primers included in the PCR were 60 Vbeta and 13 Jbeta primers. The table came from immunoSEQ multiplex PCR; TCRdb's copy has only in-frame clones and leaves some out. Of 140,000 to 150,000 clones in the sample, 9.7% were seen once. Sequenced sample: PBMCs. This receptor was obtained from a middle-aged man in good health and CMV-seronegative.

The CDR3 sequence: CACRQGASAGGDNEQFF. In nucleotides, the CDR3 is TGTGCCTGCCGACAGGGGGCGTCCGCGGGAGGGGACAATGAGCAGTTCTTC. The chain recombines TRBV30 with TRBJ2-1; perhaps TRBD1 as D (10 bases). V dropped 6 bases and J dropped 5 bases, with 26 bases sitting between them. CDR1 is GTSNPN, CDR2 SVGIG, per germline (reference sequence). CDR3 size: 17 residues.